This T cell receptor beta chain was retrieved from a study of T cell repertoires in cytomegalovirus infection. Study-wide context: The authors relied on CMV epitopes, both recently identified HLA-C-restricted and well-studied HLA-B-restricted. Both CMV infection and a matching HLA type were indicated by public TCR beta signatures. Findings of the study overall: CMV-specific TCR beta clonotypes restricted by HLA-C were the ones dominating the ex vivo response. Cumulative frequency (of public TCR beta family members) identified carriers of CMV plus the relevant HLA.

Trimming pared 3 bases from V and 5 bases from J, leaving 10 bases between. This CDR3 has 13 residues. TCRdb re-called the reads with MiXCR, one entry per CDR3 protein. The repertoire holds about 52,000 distinct CDR3 sequences, with about 20% as singletons. Concerning this clonotype itself: Its specificity is not known.

The genes are TRBV12-3 or TRBV12-4 and TRBJ2-5; TRBD1 or TRBD2 may be the D gene (5 bases each). This sequence was found in a human donor in good health (CMV status not recorded). Some clones in this sample may be carry-over from other donors' samples. The sample in question was CD8+ T cells from cultured PBMCs, obtained from culture after CMV antigen stimulation. CDR3 DNA: TGTGCCAGCAGTTTGGGGACCCTGGAGACCCAGTACTTC. As protein: CASSLGTLETQYF.